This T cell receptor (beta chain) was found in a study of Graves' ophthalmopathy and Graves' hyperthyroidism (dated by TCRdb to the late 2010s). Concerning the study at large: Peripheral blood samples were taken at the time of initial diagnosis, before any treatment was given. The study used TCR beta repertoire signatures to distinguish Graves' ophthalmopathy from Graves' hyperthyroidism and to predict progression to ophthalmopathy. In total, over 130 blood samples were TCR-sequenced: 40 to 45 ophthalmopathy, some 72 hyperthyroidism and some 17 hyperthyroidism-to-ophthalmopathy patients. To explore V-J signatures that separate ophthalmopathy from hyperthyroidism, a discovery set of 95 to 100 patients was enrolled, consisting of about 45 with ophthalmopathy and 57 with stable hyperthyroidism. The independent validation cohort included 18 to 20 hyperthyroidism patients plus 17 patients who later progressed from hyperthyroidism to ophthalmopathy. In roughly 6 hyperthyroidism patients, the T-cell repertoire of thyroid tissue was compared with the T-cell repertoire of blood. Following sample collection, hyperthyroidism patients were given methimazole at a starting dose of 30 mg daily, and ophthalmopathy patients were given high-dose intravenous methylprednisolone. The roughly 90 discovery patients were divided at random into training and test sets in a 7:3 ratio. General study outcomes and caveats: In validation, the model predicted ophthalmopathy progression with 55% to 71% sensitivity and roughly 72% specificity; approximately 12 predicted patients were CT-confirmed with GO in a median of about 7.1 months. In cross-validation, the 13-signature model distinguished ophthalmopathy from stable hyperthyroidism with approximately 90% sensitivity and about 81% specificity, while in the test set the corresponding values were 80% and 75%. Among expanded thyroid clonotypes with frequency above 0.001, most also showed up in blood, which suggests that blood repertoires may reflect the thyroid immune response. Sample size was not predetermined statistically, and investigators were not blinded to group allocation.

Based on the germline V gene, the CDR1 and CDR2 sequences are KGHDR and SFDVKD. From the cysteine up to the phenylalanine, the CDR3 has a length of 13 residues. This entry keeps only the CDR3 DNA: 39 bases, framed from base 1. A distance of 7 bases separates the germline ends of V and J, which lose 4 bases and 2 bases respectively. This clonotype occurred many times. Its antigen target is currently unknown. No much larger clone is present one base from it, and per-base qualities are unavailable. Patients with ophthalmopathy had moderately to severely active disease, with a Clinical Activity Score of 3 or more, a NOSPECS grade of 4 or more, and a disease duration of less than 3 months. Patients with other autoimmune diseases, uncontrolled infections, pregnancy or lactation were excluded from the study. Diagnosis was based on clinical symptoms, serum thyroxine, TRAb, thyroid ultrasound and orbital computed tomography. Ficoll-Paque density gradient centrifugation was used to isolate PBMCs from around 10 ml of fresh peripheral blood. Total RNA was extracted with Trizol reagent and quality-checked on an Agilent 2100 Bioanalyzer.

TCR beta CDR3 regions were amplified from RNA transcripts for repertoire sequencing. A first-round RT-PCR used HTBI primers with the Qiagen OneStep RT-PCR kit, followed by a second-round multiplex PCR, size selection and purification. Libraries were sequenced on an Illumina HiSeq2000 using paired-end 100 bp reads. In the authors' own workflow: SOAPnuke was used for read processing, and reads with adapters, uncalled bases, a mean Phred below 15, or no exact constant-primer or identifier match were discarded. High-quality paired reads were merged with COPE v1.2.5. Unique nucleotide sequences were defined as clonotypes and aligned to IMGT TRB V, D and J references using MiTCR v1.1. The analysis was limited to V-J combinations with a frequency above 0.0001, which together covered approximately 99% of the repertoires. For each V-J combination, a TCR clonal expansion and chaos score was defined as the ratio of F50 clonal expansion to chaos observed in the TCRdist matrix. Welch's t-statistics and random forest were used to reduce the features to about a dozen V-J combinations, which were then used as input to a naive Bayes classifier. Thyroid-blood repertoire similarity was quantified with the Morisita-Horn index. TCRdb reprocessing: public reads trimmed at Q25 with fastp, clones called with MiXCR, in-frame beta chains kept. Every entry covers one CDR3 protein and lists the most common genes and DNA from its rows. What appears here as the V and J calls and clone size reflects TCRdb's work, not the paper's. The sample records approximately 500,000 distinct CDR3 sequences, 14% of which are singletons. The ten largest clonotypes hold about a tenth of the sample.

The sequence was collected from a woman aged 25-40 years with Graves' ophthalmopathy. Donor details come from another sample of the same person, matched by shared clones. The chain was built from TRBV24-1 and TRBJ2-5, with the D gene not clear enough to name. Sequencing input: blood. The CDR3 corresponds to CATSDNSQETQYF. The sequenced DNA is TGTGCCACCAGTGACAACTCACAAGAGACCCAGTACTTC.